The rows below give T cell receptor beta chains drawn from one sample of a study of CD8+ T cells in alopecia areata. Sequencing was performed with immunoSEQ multiplex PCR; in TCRdb, only in-frame clones are kept and a portion is missing. The sample shows roughly 210,000 clones, roughly 40% of them seen only once. Sequenced here: CD4+ T cells sorted from blood, sampled at approximately week 36, from a patient treated with tofacitinib. Receptors were obtained from a human donor with alopecia areata. Each CDR3 is given with its conserved first and last residue. Size tells how often a clone was seen (once, few, many) or the class of an expanded clone, and some rows leave it out.

size	V	J	CDR3
once	TRBV9	TRBJ2-1	CASSVAAGVYNEQFF
few	TRBV29-1	TRBJ2-6	CSVEGGPGANVLTF
few	TRBV4-2	TRBJ1-1	CASSQTSGPEAFF
few	TRBV28	TRBJ2-5	CASSSLGTNGRETQYF
-	TRBV5-4	TRBJ2-3	CASSLRRGTDTQYF
-	TRBV30	TRBJ1-5	CAWSLGRNNQPQHF
few	TRBV5-1	TRBJ1-2	CASSLTGDYGYTF
-	TRBV7-8	TRBJ2-7	CASSLGFGLSVYEQYF
once	TRBV27	TRBJ1-5	CASSLYHGSNQPQHF
-	TRBV5-1	TRBJ2-2	CASSWGTGNTGELFF
-	TRBV19	TRBJ2-2	CASNEWNTGELFF
-	TRBV5-1	TRBJ2-3	CASSLADLTDTQYF
few	TRBV30	TRBJ1-2	CAWREAGGGYTF
-	TRBV29-1	TRBJ1-2	CSVEGTINYGYTF
-	TRBV30	TRBJ1-2	CAWSHSTGDRYGYTF
-	TRBV30	TRBJ2-7	CAWRTQVAGEQYF
-	TRBV4-3	TRBJ2-2	CASSQALAGGSGELFF
-	TRBV9	TRBJ2-1	CASSHLAGLGNEQFF
few	TRBV19	TRBJ2-2	CASSSGTSSGELFF
-	TRBV5-1	TRBJ2-5	CASSQTGGVVNF
-	TRBV29-1	TRBJ1-1	CSVQRLRNTEAFF
few	TRBV29-1	TRBJ2-7	CSVVFLTEQYF
-	TRBV11-2	TRBJ2-1	CASSPYNEQFF
-	TRBV29-1	TRBJ2-3	CSGRARDRAVGAQYF
once	TRBV27	TRBJ2-7	CASSLWASGSEQYF
-	TRBV6-6	TRBJ2-1	CASIGPVNEQFF
-	TRBV27	TRBJ2-5	CASSSRTSGRVGETQYF
-	TRBV5-1	TRBJ1-2	CASSRGDRANYGYTF
-	TRBV30	TRBJ1-1	CASSPRRGTEAFF
-	TRBV9	TRBJ2-5	CASSAGGGRETQYF
-	TRBV4-3	TRBJ1-2	CASSQDLGLSDTYGYTF
-	TRBV30	TRBJ2-7	CAWSVGGTYEQYF
-	TRBV29-1	TRBJ2-2	CSADRTNTGELFF
-	TRBV7-3	TRBJ2-5	CASSLTPGQMETQYF
-	TRBV18	TRBJ2-7	CASSPPLGQGAKAYEQYF
-	TRBV6-5	TRBJ2-1	CASSHLAGGEQFF
few	TRBV29-1	TRBJ2-7	CSVELSRDKQYF
-	TRBV7-9	TRBJ2-7	CASSSGQVASYEQYF
-	TRBV7-9	TRBJ1-5	CASSLSTGSGNQPQHF
many	TRBV10-3	TRBJ2-7	CALQEGEGSRYEQYF
-	TRBV5-1	TRBJ2-5	CASSLPTGRETQYF
once	TRBV25-1	TRBJ1-4	CASSNFGGFNEKLFF
-	TRBV6-5	TRBJ2-7	CASSFGVSNEQYF
-	TRBV7-3	TRBJ2-6	CASSLGGGYGANVLTF
few	TRBV7-3	TRBJ2-7	CASSSELGEQYF
-	TRBV30	TRBJ2-7	CAWSGAYEQYF
-	TRBV6-6	TRBJ2-3	CASTLGDRVTDTQYF
-	TRBV20-1	TRBJ2-5	CSADREETQYF
once	TRBV28	TRBJ2-5	CASASPLAGGGETQYF